This T cell receptor beta chain appears in the sequencing data of a study of early T cells in non-severe SARS-CoV-2 infection. Study overall: Unsorted whole-blood RNA was sequenced in bulk, leaving chains unpaired. Study-wide results and caveats: A preference for anti-spike CD8 responses marked VDJdb matching, which missed private and CD4 specificities.

This clonotype was seen only a few times. As yet, its antigen is unknown. Separate cDNA molecules each had unique molecular identifiers attached to them. TCRdb re-analysed the 5' RACE reads in MiXCR, keeping a single row per CDR3 protein. Altogether 40,000 to 45,000 distinct CDR3 sequences are present, less than 6.5% being singletons, with the ten largest covering around 7.7%. Germline CDR1 and CDR2: MNHEY and SMNVEV (reference sequence). The CDR3 is 15 amino acids. The V gene end was trimmed by 6 bases and the J gene end by 2 bases; junction bases not matched to a gene: 4. This receptor was identified in an adult who was a healthcare worker with PCR-confirmed SARS-CoV-2 infection or an uninfected control (not recorded which). Sequences were derived from whole blood, sampled at baseline. The V and J genes are TRBV27 and TRBJ2-1; 10 nucleotides align to TRBD2. CDR3 region: CASRDSGGPYNEQFF. CDR3 bases: TGTGCCAGCAGAGATAGCGGGGGGCCCTACAATGAGCAGTTCTTC.